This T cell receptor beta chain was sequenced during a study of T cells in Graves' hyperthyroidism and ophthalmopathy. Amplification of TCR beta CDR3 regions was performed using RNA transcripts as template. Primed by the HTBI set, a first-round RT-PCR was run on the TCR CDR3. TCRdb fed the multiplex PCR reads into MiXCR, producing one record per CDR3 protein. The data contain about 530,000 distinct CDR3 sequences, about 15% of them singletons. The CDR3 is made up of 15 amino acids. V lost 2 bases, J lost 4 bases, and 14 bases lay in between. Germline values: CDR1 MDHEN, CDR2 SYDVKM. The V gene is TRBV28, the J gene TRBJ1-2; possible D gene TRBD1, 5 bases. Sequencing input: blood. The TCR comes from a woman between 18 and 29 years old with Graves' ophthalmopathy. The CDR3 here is CASSLLRQNGYGYTF. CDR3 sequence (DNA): TGTGCCAGCAGTTTACTTAGACAGAATGGCTATGGCTACACCTTC.